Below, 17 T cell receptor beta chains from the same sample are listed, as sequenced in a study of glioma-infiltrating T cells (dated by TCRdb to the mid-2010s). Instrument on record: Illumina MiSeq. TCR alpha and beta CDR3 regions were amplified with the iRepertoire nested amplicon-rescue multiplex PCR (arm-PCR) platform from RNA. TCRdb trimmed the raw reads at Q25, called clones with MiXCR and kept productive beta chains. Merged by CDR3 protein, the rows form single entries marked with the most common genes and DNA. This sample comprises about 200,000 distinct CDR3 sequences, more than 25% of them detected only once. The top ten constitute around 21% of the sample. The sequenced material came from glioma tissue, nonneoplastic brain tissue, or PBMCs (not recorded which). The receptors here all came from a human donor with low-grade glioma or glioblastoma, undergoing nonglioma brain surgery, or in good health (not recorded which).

CDR3 coding DNA: TGCAGTGCTAGGTCACTAGCGGGGACACAGGAGACCCAGTACTTC. Amino acid sequence: CSARSLAGTQETQYF. The chain recombines TRBV20-1 with TRBJ2-7; 10 nucleotides match TRBD2. The better agreement between TRBJ2-5 and the DNA end casts doubt on the J call. The germline CDR1 and CDR2 sequences are DFQATT and SNEGSKA (reference sequence). The CDR3 sequence is 15 residues long.

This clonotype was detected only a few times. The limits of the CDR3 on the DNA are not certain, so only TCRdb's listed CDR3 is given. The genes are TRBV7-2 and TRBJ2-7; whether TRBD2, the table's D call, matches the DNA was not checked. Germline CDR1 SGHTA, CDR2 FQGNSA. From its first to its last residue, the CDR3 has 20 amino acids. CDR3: CASSFYICRGMKRDSYEQYF.

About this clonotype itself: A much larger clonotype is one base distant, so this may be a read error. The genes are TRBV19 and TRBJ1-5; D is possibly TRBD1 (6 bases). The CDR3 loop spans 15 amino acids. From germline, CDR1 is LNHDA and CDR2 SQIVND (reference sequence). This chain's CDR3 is CASSTPWQDAGAQPF. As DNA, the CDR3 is TGTGCCAGTAGTACGCCCTGGCAGGACGCGGGGGCCCAGCCTTTT.

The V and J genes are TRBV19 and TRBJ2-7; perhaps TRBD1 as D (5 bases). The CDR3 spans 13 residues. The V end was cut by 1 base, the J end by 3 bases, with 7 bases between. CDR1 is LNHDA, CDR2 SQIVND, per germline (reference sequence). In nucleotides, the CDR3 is TGTGCCAGTAGTATAGGCAGGGTCTACGAGCAGTACTTC. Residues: CASSIGRVYEQYF.

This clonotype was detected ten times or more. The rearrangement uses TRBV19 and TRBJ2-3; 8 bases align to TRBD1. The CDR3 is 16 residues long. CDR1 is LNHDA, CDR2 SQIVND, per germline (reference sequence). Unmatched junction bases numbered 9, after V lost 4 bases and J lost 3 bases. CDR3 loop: CASSTSPRTGTDTQYF. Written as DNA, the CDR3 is TGTGCCAGTAGTACCTCGCCCAGGACAGGGACAGATACGCAGTATTTT.

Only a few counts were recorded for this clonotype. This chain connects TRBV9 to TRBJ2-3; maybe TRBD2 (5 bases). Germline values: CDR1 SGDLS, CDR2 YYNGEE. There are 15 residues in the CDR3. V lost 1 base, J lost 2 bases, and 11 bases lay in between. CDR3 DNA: TGTGCCAGCAGCGTATCGGGGATTTCCACAGATACGCAGTATTTT. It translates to CASSVSGISTDTQYF. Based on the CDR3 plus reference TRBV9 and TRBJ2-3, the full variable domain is DSGVTQTPKHLITATGQRVTLRCSPRSGDLSVYWYQQSLDQGLQFLIQYYNGEERAKGNILERFSAQQFPDLHSELNLSSLELGDSALYFCASSVSGISTDTQYFGPGTRLTVL.

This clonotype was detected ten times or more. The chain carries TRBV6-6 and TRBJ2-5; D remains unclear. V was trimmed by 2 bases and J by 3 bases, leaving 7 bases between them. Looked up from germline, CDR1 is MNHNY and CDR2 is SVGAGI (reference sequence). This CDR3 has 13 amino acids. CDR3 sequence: CASSYRAEETQYF. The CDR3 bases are TGTGCCAGCAGTTACAGGGCTGAAGAGACCCAGTACTTC.

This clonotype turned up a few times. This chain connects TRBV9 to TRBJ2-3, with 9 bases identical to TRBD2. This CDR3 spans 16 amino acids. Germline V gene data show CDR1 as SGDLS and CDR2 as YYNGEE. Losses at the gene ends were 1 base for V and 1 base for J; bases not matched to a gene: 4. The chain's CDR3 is CASSVLAGRGTDTQYF. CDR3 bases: TGTGCCAGCAGCGTACTAGCGGGACGTGGCACAGATACGCAGTATTTT.

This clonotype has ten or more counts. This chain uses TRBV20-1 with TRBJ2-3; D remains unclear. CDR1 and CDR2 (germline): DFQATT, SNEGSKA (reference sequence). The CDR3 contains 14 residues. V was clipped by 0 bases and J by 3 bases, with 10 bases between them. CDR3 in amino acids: CSARDSRTTDTQYF. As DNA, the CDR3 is TGCAGTGCTAGAGATAGCAGGACGACAGATACGCAGTATTTT.

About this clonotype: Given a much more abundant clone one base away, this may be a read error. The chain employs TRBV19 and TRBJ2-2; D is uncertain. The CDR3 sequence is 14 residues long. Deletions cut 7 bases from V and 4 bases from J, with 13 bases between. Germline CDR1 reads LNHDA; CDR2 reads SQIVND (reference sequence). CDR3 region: CASKLQLSTGELFF. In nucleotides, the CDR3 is TGTGCCAGTAAGCTCCAACTCAGCACCGGGGAGCTGTTTTTT.

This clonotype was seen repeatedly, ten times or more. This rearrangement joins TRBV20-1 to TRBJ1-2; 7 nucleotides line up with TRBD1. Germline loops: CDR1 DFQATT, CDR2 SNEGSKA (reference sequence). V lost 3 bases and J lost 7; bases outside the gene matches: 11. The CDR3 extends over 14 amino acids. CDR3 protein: CSASPRGGGGGYTF. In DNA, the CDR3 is TGCAGTGCTAGTCCACGGGGAGGGGGCGGTGGCTACACCTTC.

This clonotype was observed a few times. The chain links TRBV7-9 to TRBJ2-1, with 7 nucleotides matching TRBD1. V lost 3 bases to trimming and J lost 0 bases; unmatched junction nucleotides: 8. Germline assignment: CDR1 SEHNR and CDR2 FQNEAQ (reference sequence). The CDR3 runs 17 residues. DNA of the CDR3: TGTGCCAGCAGCTTCGTAGGGGGCGCGGGCTCCTACAATGAGCAGTTCTTC. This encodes CASSFVGGAGSYNEQFF.

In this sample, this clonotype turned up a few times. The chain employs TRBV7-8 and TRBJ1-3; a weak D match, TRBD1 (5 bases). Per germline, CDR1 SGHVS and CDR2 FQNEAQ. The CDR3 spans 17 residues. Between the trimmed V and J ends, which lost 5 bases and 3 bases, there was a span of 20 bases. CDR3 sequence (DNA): TGTGCCAGCAGCCCAGAATTTGGGGACGGGGGTGGAAACACCATATATTTT. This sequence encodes CASSPEFGDGGGNTIYF.

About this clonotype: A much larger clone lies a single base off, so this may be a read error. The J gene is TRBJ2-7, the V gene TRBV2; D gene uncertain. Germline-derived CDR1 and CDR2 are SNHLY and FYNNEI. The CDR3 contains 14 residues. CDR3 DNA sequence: TGTCCCAGCAGTGAGAGCAGGCGACCGTACGAGCAGTACTTC. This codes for CPSSESRRPYEQYF. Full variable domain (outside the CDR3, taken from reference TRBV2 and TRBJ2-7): EPEVTQTPSHQVTQMGQEVILRCVPISNHLYFYWYRQILGQKVEFLVSFYNNEISEKSEIFDDQFSVERPDGSNFTLKIRSTKLEDSAMYFCPSSESRRPYEQYFGPGTRLTVT.

The CDR3: CASSQRGLAEETQYF. DNA of the CDR3: TGTGCCAGCAGCCAACGCGGACTAGCGGAAGAGACCCAGTACTTC. This chain uses TRBV3-1 with TRBJ2-5, with TRBD2 matching 10 bases. Trimming removed 2 bases from V and 3 bases from J; junction bases left unmatched: 3. Germline V gives CDR1 LGHDT, CDR2 YNNKEL (reference sequence). The CDR3 runs to 15 residues.

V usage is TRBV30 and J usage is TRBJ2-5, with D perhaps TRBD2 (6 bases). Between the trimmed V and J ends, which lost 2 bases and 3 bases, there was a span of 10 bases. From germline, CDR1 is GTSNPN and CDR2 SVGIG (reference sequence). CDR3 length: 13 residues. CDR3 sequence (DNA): TGTGCCTGGAGTCCGCCGGGGGAAGAGACCCAGTACTTC. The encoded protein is CAWSPPGEETQYF.

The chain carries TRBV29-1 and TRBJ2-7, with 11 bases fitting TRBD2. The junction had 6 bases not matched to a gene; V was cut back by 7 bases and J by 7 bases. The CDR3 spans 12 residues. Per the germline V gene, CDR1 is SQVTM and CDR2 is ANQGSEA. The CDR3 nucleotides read TGCAGCGCCGAGGGACTAGCGGATGAGCAGTACTTC. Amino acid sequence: CSAEGLADEQYF.